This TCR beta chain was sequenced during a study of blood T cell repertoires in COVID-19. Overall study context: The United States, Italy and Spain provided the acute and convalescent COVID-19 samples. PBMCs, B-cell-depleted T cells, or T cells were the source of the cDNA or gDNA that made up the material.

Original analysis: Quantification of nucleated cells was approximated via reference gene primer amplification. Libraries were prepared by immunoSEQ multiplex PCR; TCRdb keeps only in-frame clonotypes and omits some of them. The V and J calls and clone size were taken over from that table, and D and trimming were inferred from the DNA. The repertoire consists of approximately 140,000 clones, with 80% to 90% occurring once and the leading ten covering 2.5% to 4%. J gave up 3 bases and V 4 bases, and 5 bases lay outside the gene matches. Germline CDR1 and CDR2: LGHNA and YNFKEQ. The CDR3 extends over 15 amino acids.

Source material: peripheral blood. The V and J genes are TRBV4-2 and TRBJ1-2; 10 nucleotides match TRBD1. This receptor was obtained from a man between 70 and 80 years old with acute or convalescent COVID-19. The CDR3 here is CASSPTGGNDYGYTF. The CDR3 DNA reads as TGTGCCAGCAGCCCGACAGGGGGCAATGACTATGGCTACACCTTC.